Included here is one TCR beta chain sequence, with context. Germline CDR1 reads LNHNV; CDR2 reads YYDKDF (reference sequence). This CDR3 spans 15 amino acids. V gave up 0 bases and J gave up 5 bases, with 13 bases separating them. In TCRdb, the RT-PCR reads were re-called with MiXCR into one record per CDR3 protein. This table holds about 680,000 distinct CDR3 sequences, approximately 15% found once. The sample comprised memory CD4+ T cells from blood. This TCR was sampled from a female donor in good health, serving as a healthy control. The chain carries TRBV15 and TRBJ1-2; perhaps TRBD1 as D (6 bases). The CDR3 DNA follows: TGTGCCACCAGCAGAGAATGGGGGCAAACTTATGGCTACACCTTC. Translation: CATSREWGQTYGYTF.